These 9 T cell receptor beta chains share one sample of origin, sequenced in a study of human T cells and chemical hapten exposure (dated by TCRdb to the early 2020s). The time point label here, explained by the study, means: patch test 2, 6 weeks after DPC sensitization. The sample's treatment or condition label, decoded: therapeutic diphenylcyclopropenone sensitization with weekly scalp DPC. Library prep was done by RACE. Instrument on record: NextSeq 500. Using fastp at Q25 and MiXCR, TCRdb reprocessed the public reads and kept productive beta chains. A single entry per CDR3 protein holds the most common genes and DNA from its merged rows. The sample profile shows under 450,000 distinct CDR3 sequences; about 6% of them were found once. The ten top clones hold approximately 5.4% of the sample. The sequencing here drew on whole blood, taken in connection with sensitization to the hapten diphenylcyclopropenone (DPC). Every receptor here comes from a woman aged 18-35 years with alopecia areata. Some clones in this sample may be carry-over from other donors' samples.

This clonotype was detected only a few times. CDR3 sequence: CASRLTAFWEKLFF. The CDR3 bases are TGTGCCAGCAGGTTAACAGCGTTCTGGGAAAAACTGTTTTTT. The chain links TRBV2 to TRBJ1-4, with D uncertain. With 6 bases removed from V and 8 bases from J, the gap between germline ends came to 16 bases. The CDR3 has 14 residues. Germline loops: CDR1 SNHLY, CDR2 FYNNEI.

This clonotype has more than one count but fewer than ten. V and J are TRBV12-3 or TRBV12-4 and TRBJ1-1; D unclear. Trimming removed 3 bases from V and 1 base from J, with 12 bases in between. The CDR3 is 15 residues long. The CDR3 reads CASSFPEGENTEAFF. In DNA form, the CDR3 reads TGTGCCAGCAGTTTCCCCGAGGGTGAGAACACTGAAGCTTTCTTT.

V is TRBV6-5 and J is TRBJ2-3, with 7 bases lining up with TRBD1. There are 15 residues in the CDR3. Germline V CDR1 and CDR2: MNHEY, SVGAGI. V was clipped by 4 bases and J by 1 base; unmatched bases: 5. CDR3: CASSLQGRRTDTQYF. The CDR3 DNA is TGTGCCAGCAGTTTACAGGGGCGACGCACAGATACGCAGTATTTT.

This clonotype was picked up many times. The chain has TRBV9 and TRBJ1-5, with D possibly matching TRBD1 (5 bases). Germline CDR1 SGDLS, CDR2 YYNGEE. V lost 4 bases and J lost 4, with 12 bases in between. The CDR3 is 14 residues long. Written as DNA, the CDR3 is TGTGCCAGCAGCTCTGGGACTTCAAATCAGCCCCAGCATTTT. Residues: CASSSGTSNQPQHF.

The V call is TRBV2, the J call TRBJ2-1; D might be TRBD1 (6 bases). Trimming stripped 8 bases from V and 1 base from J, with 18 bases between. CDR1 is SNHLY and CDR2 is FYNNEI in the germline V gene. The CDR3 contains 16 residues. The chain's CDR3 is CASSRGTPLSYNEQFF. In DNA form, the CDR3 reads TGTGCCAGCTCTCGTGGGACACCCCTTTCCTACAATGAGCAGTTCTTC.

This clonotype has a count of ten or more. The chain carries TRBV9 and TRBJ2-3, with D perhaps assigned TRBD1 or TRBD2 (5 bases each). This CDR3 is built from 13 residues. The V end was cut by 5 bases, the J end by 2 bases, with 9 bases between. CDR1 and CDR2 (germline): SGDLS, YYNGEE. Here the CDR3 DNA reads TGTGCCAGCAGGGGACGGCTCACAGATACGCAGTATTTT. Its translation is CASRGRLTDTQYF.

This clonotype was seen at least ten times. The chain carries TRBV29-1 and TRBJ1-1; no clear D. This CDR3 is 13 amino acids long. Per the germline V gene, CDR1 is SQVTM and CDR2 is ANQGSEA. V was trimmed by 6 bases and J by 7 bases, leaving 18 bases between them. The CDR3 DNA reads TGCAGCGTGAGTGACGGGTTGGAAGGTGAAGCTTTCTTT. Its translation: CSVSDGLEGEAFF.

The table lists this clonotype with many counts. The chain is built from TRBV5-6 and TRBJ2-4; perhaps TRBD1 as D (5 bases). Trimming removed 0 bases at V and 5 bases at J, with 15 bases between. Germline V gene sequence: CDR1 SGHDT, CDR2 YYEEEE. CDR3 size: 16 residues. The CDR3 loop reads CASSLAGMGRENIQYF. The CDR3 DNA reads as TGTGCCAGCAGCTTGGCTGGTATGGGGCGAGAAAACATTCAGTACTTC.

Only a few counts were recorded for this clonotype. V usage is TRBV4-3 and J usage is TRBJ1-2; D gene uncertain. V shed 0 bases and J shed 4 bases, with 15 bases lying between them. The CDR3 spans 16 residues. Germline CDR1 and CDR2: LGHNA and YSLEER. The CDR3 reads CASSQDYATDLYGYTF. The CDR3 bases are TGCGCCAGCAGCCAAGATTACGCCACCGATCTCTATGGCTACACCTTC.